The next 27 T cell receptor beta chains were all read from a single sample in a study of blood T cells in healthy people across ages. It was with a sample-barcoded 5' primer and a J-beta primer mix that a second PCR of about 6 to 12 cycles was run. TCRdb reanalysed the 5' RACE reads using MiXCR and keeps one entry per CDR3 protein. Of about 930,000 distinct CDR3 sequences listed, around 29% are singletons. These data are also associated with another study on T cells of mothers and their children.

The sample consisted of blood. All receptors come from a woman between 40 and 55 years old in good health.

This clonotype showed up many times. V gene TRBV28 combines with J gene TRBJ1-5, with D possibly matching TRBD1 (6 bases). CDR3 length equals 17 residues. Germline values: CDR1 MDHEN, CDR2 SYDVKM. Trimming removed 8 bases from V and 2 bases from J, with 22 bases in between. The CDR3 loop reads CASGKGLRGAGNQPQHF. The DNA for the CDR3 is TGTGCCAGCGGAAAAGGACTCCGGGGGGCCGGCAATCAGCCCCAGCATTTT.

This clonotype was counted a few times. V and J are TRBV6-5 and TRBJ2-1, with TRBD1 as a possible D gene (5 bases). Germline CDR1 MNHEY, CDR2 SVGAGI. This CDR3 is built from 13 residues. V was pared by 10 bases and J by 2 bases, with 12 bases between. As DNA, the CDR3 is TGTGCCATCGGGCAGGGAACCTACAATGAGCAGTTCTTC. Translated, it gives CAIGQGTYNEQFF.

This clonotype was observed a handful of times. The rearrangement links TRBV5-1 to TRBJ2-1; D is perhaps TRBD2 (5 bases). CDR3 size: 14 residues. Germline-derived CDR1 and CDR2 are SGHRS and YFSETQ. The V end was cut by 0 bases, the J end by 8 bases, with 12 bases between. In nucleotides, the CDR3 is TGCGCCAGCAGCTTGGCCCGGGGTCTAGATGAGCAGTTCTTC. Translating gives CASSLARGLDEQFF.

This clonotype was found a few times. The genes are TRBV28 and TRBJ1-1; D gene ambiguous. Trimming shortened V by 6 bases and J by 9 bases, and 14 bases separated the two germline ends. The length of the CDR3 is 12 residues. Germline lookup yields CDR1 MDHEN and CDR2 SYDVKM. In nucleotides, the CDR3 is TGTGCCAGCAGCGCATCGGCGTCCCAAGCTTTCTTT. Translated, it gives CASSASASQAFF. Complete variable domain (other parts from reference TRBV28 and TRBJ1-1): DVKVTQSSRYLVKRTGEKVFLECVQDMDHENMFWYRQDPGLGLRLIYFSYDVKMKEKGDIPEGYSVSREKKERFSLILESASTNQTSMYLCASSASASQAFFGQGTRLTVV.

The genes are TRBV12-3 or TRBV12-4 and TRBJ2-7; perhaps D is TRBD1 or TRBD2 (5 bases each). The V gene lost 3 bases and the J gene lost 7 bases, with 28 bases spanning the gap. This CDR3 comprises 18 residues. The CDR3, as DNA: TGTGCCAGCAGTTTGGGGGTAGCAAGGGTTAGCTCCTACAATGAGCAGTACTTC. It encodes CASSLGVARVSSYNEQYF.

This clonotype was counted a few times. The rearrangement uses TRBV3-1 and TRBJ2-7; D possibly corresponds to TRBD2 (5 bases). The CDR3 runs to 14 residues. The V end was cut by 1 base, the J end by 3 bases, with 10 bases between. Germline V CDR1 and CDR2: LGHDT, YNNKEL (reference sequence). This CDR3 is CASSQVSGFYEQYF. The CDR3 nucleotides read TGTGCCAGCAGCCAAGTGTCGGGGTTCTACGAGCAGTACTTC.

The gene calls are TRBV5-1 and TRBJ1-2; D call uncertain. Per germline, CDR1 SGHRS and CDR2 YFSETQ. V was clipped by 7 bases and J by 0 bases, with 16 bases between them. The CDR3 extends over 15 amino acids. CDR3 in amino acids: CASRAAVESNYGYTF. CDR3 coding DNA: TGCGCCAGCCGGGCGGCCGTCGAGTCTAACTATGGCTACACCTTC.

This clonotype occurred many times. This CDR3 reads CASSAQNYYGYTF. CDR3 nucleotides: TGTGCCAGCAGCGCTCAGAACTACTATGGCTACACCTTC. The chain has TRBV9 and TRBJ1-2; D gene unclear. The V end was cut by 3 bases, the J end by 3 bases, with 9 bases between. The germline CDR1 and CDR2 sequences are SGDLS and YYNGEE. The CDR3 is made up of 13 amino acids.

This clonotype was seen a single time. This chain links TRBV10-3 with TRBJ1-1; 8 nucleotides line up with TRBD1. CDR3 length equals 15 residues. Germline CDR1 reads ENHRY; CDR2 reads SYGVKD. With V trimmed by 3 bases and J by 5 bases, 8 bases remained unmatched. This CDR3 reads CAISDQGAGGTEAFF. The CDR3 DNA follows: TGTGCCATCAGTGACCAGGGGGCAGGCGGAACTGAAGCTTTCTTT.

The CDR3 protein is CASSFYDRGINEKLFF. The CDR3 region has the DNA TGTGCCAGCAGTTTTTACGACAGGGGCATTAATGAAAAACTGTTTTTT. The chain links TRBV28 to TRBJ1-4; TRBD1 matches 8 bases. In germline, CDR1 is MDHEN, CDR2 SYDVKM. With V trimmed by 3 bases and J by 4 bases, 7 bases remained unmatched. The CDR3 spans 16 residues.

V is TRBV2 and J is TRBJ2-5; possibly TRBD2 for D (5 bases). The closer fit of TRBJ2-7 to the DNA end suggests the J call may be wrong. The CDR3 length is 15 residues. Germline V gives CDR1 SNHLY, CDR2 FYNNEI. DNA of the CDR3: TGTGCCAGCAGCAACCGGGAATCGGTCCCTTCCGAGCAGTACTTC. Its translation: CASSNRESVPSEQYF.

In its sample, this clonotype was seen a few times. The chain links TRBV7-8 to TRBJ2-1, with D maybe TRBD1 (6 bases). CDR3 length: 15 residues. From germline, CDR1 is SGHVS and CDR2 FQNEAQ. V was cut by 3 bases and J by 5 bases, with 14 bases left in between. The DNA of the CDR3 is TGTGCCAGCAGCTTTCTCAGGGGCAGGAACAATGAGCAGTTCTTC. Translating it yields CASSFLRGRNNEQFF.

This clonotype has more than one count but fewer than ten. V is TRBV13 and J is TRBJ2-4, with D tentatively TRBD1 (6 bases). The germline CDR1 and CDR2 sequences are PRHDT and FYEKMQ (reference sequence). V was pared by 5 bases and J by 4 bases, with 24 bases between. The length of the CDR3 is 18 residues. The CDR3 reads CASSPRGPIGDIKNIQYF. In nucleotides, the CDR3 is TGTGCCAGCAGCCCCAGGGGCCCGATCGGGGATATTAAAAACATTCAGTACTTC. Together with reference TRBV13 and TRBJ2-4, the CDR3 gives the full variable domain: AAGVIQSPRHLIKEKRETATLKCYPIPRHDTVYWYQQGPGQDPQFLISFYEKMQSDKGSIPDRFSAQQFSDYHSELNMSSLELGDSALYFCASSPRGPIGDIKNIQYFGAGTRLSVL.

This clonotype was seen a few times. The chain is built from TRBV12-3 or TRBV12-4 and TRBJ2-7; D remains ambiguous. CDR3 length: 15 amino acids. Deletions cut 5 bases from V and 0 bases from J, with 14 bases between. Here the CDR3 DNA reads TGTGCCAGCAGTGCCGGACCGACACACTCCTACGAGCAGTACTTC. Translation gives CASSAGPTHSYEQYF.

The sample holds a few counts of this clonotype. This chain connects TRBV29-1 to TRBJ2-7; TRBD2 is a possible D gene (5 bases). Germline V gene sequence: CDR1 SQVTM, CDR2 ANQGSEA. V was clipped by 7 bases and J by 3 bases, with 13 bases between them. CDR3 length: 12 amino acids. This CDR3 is CSASAADYEQYF. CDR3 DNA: TGCAGCGCATCAGCGGCGGACTACGAGCAGTACTTC.

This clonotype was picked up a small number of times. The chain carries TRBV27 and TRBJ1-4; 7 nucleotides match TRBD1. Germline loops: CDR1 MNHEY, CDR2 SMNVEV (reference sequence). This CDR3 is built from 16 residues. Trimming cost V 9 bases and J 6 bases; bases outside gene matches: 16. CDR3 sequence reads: CARPGEGARGYEKLFF. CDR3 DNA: TGTGCCAGACCGGGGGAGGGGGCGCGGGGGTATGAAAAACTGTTTTTT.

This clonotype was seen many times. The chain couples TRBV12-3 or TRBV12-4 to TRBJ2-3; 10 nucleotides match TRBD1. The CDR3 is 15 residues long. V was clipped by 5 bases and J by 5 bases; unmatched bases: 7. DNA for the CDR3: TGTGCCAGCAGTCTCCATGGACAGGGGGGAGATACGCAGTATTTT. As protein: CASSLHGQGGDTQYF.

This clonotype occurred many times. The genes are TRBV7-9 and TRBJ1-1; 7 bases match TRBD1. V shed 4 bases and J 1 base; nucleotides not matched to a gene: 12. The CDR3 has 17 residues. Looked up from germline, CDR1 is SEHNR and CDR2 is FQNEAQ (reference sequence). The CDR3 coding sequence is TGTGCCAGCAGCTCAGGACCAACAGGGGCTGCGAACACTGAAGCTTTCTTT. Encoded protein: CASSSGPTGAANTEAFF.

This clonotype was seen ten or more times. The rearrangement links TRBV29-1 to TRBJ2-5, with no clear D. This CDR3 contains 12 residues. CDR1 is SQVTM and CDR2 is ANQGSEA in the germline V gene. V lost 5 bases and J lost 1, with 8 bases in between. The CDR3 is CSVISVQETQYF. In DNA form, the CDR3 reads TGCAGCGTTATCAGTGTCCAAGAGACCCAGTACTTC.

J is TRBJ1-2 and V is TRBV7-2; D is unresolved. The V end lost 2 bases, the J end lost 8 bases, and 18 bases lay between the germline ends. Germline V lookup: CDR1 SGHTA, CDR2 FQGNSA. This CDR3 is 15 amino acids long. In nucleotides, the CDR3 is TGTGCCAGCAGCTTAAGTGGTACGGCACAACGAGGCTACACCTTC. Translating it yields CASSLSGTAQRGYTF.

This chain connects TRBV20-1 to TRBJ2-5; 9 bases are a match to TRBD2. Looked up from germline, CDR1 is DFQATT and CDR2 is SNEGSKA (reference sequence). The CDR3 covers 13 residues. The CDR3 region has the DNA TGCAGGATAGCGGGGGAGCTCCAAGAGACCCAGTACTTC. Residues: CRIAGELQETQYF.

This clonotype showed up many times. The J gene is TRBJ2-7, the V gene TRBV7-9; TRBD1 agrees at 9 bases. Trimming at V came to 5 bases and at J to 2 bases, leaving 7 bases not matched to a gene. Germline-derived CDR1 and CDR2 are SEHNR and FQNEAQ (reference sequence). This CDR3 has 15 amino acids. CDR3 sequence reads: CASSTLGTGTYEQYF. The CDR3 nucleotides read TGTGCCAGCAGCACTTTAGGGACAGGGACCTACGAGCAGTACTTC.

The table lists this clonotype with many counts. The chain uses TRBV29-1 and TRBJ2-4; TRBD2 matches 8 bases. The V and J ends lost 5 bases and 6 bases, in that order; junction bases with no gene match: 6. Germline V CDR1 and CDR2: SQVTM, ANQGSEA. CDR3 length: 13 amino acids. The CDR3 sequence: CSVIPGGRNIQYF. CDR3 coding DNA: TGCAGCGTTATTCCGGGGGGGAGAAACATTCAGTACTTC.

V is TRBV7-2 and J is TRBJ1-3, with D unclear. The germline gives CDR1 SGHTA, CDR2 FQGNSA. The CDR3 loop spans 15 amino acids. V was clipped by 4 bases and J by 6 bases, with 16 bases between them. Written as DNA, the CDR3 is TGTGCCAGCAGCTCTGGGCCAGAGAACCTAAACACCATATATTTT. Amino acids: CASSSGPENLNTIYF.

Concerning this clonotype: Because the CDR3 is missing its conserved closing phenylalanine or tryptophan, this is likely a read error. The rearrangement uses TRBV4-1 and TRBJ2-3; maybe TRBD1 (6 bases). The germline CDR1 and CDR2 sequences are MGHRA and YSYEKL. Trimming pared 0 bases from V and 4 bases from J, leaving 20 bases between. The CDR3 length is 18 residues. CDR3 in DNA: TGCGCCAGCAGCCAAGATAACGAGTACAGGGAGTATGCAGATACGCAGTATGTT. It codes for CASSQDNEYREYADTQYV.

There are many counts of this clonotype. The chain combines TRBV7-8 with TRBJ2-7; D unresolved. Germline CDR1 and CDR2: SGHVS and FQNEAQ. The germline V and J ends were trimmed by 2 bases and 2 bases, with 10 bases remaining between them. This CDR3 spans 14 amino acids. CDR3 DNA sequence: TGTGCCAGCAGCTTATACGTCAGGACCTACGAGCAGTACTTC. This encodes CASSLYVRTYEQYF.

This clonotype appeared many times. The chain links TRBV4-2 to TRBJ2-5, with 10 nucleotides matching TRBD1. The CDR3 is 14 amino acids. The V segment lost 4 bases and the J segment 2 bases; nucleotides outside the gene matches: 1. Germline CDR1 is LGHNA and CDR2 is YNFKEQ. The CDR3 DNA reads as TGTGCCAGCAGCCCGGACAGGGGGCAAGAGACCCAGTACTTC. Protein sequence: CASSPDRGQETQYF.